Below are 32 T cell receptor beta chains sequenced from a single sample in a study of blood T cell repertoires in COVID-19. TCRdb's table, derived via immunoSEQ multiplex PCR, lists solely in-frame clones and lacks some. The repertoire holds about 92,000 clones, with approximately 90% as singletons. Sequenced sample: peripheral blood. The origin of the receptors is a woman aged 55-70 years with COVID-19, enrolled during active disease.

The rearrangement links TRBV5-5 to TRBJ2-3; 8 bases match TRBD2. V was clipped by 4 bases and J by 0 bases; unmatched bases: 7. The CDR3 runs 16 residues. Germline CDR1 SGHKS, CDR2 YYEKEE (reference sequence). The CDR3 sequence is CASSLGPSGSTDTQYF. CDR3 coding DNA: TGTGCCAGCAGCCTGGGCCCTAGCGGGAGCACAGATACGCAGTATTTT.

The chain couples TRBV6-5 to TRBJ2-7; 7 positions agree with TRBD1. CDR1 is MNHEY, CDR2 SVGAGI, per germline. The trim removed 6 bases at V and 5 bases at J, leaving 7 bases unmatched. The CDR3 totals 13 residues. The CDR3 DNA reads as TGTGCCAGCAGCTGGGACAGTAGCGACGAGCAGTACTTC. Its translation is CASSWDSSDEQYF.

The rearrangement joins TRBV5-1 to TRBJ1-2; 9 bases map to TRBD1. Germline V gene sequence: CDR1 SGHRS, CDR2 YFSETQ. CDR3 size: 16 residues. With 4 bases clipped from V and 0 bases from J, the junction kept 7 bases outside the gene matches. CDR3 nucleotides: TGCGCCAGCAGCCAGGGACAGGGACGGACTAACTATGGCTACACCTTC. Protein sequence: CASSQGQGRTNYGYTF.

This sequence joins TRBV5-5 and TRBJ1-1; 7 nucleotides line up with TRBD1. V was pared by 2 bases and J by 10 bases, with 8 bases of the junction left unmatched. Per the germline V gene, CDR1 is SGHKS and CDR2 is YYEKEE (reference sequence). This CDR3 comprises 13 residues. The CDR3 reads CASSFGTAYVAFF. CDR3 bases: TGTGCCAGCAGCTTCGGGACAGCATATGTAGCTTTCTTT.

The chain uses TRBV7-2 and TRBJ1-2, with D unresolved. CDR1 is SGHTA, CDR2 FQGNSA, per germline. V lost 2 bases, J lost 8 bases, and 18 bases lay in between. The CDR3 sequence is 15 residues long. CDR3 loop: CASSLNRRVLRGYTF. CDR3 bases: TGTGCCAGCAGCTTAAATCGTCGGGTATTGAGGGGCTACACCTTC.

The chain combines TRBV7-3 with TRBJ1-6; 8 bases match TRBD1. CDR3 length equals 15 residues. Trimming cost V 0 bases and J 9 bases; bases outside gene matches: 4. Germline loops: CDR1 SGHTA, CDR2 FQGTGA. CDR3 in DNA: TGTGCCAGCAGCTTAACTACAGGGGGTCGTTCACCCCTCCACTTT. Translation: CASSLTTGGRSPLHF.

The table lists this clone with a few counts. The V and J genes are TRBV6-5 and TRBJ2-2; D possibly corresponds to TRBD2 (5 bases). Trimming took 7 bases from V and 0 from J, leaving 9 bases between them. The CDR3 has 14 amino acids. In germline, CDR1 is MNHEY, CDR2 SVGAGI. CDR3 amino acids: CASTSGANTGELFF. DNA for the CDR3: TGTGCCAGCACCTCCGGGGCGAACACCGGGGAGCTGTTTTTT.

The chain is built from TRBV2 and TRBJ2-5; unclear D gene. Germline CDR1 reads SNHLY; CDR2 reads FYNNEI. V was trimmed by 7 bases and J by 5 bases, leaving 8 bases between them. The CDR3 runs to 11 residues. The CDR3 region has the DNA TGTGCCAGCACGACGCGGGAGACCCAGTACTTC. This codes for CASTTRETQYF.

The chain recombines TRBV10-3 with TRBJ2-2, with TRBD1 identical over 12 bases. The junction had 6 bases not matched to a gene; V was cut back by 9 bases and J by 7 bases. Germline CDR1 is ENHRY and CDR2 is SYGVKD. The CDR3 has 14 residues. The CDR3 loop is CAITGTGGGGELFF. The CDR3 region has the DNA TGTGCCATAACCGGGACAGGGGGCGGCGGGGAGCTGTTTTTT.

V gene TRBV7-2 combines with J gene TRBJ2-3; D perhaps matches TRBD2 (6 bases). Trimming took 0 bases from V and 1 from J, leaving 14 bases between them. Germline-derived CDR1 and CDR2 are SGHTA and FQGNSA. This CDR3 region has 17 residues. As DNA, the CDR3 is TGTGCCAGCAGCTTAGCGCTGGGGGGACTGGGCACAGATACGCAGTATTTT. This gives the protein CASSLALGGLGTDTQYF.

A single count supports this clone. This sequence joins TRBV6-6 and TRBJ2-7; D is perhaps TRBD2 (6 bases). The CDR3 consists of 15 residues. The germline V gene encodes CDR1 MNHNY and CDR2 SVGAGI (reference sequence). Trimming removed 2 bases from V and 0 bases from J, with 11 bases in between. The CDR3: CASSYPGDGSYEQYF. CDR3 in DNA: TGTGCCAGCAGTTACCCGGGGGACGGCTCCTACGAGCAGTACTTC.

V usage is TRBV6-5 and J usage is TRBJ1-5; D gene uncertain. The germline gives CDR1 MNHEY, CDR2 SVGAGI. CDR3 size: 15 residues. Trimming removed 8 bases at V and 0 bases at J, with 14 bases between. The CDR3 DNA is TGTGCCAGCTCACGGAGCATATATAGCAATCAGCCCCAGCATTTT. This encodes CASSRSIYSNQPQHF.

V is TRBV28 and J is TRBJ1-3, with 8 bases aligning to TRBD1. This CDR3 region has 15 residues. Trimming cost V 5 bases and J 2 bases; bases outside gene matches: 5. From germline, CDR1 is MDHEN and CDR2 SYDVKM. The CDR3 bases are TGTGCCAGCAGTCTCGCAGGGGGCGCTGGAAACACCATATATTTT. Translation gives CASSLAGGAGNTIYF.

CDR3 in amino acids: CASGLMTGWSNQPQHF. Here the CDR3 DNA reads TGTGCTAGTGGTTTAATGACAGGGTGGAGCAATCAGCCCCAGCATTTT. The rearrangement joins TRBV12-5 to TRBJ1-5, with 7 nucleotides matching TRBD1. The V segment lost 3 bases and the J segment 1 base; nucleotides outside the gene matches: 6. The CDR3 contains 16 residues. In germline, CDR1 is LGHNT, CDR2 FRNRAP.

The J gene is TRBJ2-1, the V gene TRBV2; unclear D gene. The length of the CDR3 is 12 residues. Germline CDR1 SNHLY, CDR2 FYNNEI. Trimming removed 4 bases at V and 3 bases at J, with 4 bases between. The CDR3 bases are TGTGCCAGCAGTGGAGACTACAATGAGCAGTTCTTC. It specifies CASSGDYNEQFF. The entire variable domain, with the rest obtained from reference TRBV2 and TRBJ2-1, is as follows: EPEVTQTPSHQVTQMGQEVILRCVPISNHLYFYWYRQILGQKVEFLVSFYNNEISEKSEIFDDQFSVERPDGSNFTLKIRSTKLEDSAMYFCASSGDYNEQFFGPGTRLTVL.

V usage is TRBV27 and J usage is TRBJ1-5; 7 bases map to TRBD1. The CDR3 length is 13 residues. J was trimmed by 7 bases and V by 5 bases; bases with no gene match: 5. The V gene's germline CDR1 is MNHEY and CDR2 SMNVEV (reference sequence). In nucleotides, the CDR3 is TGTGCCAGCAGTATACAGGGGAGGCAGCCCCAGCATTTT. Translated: CASSIQGRQPQHF.

The rearrangement links TRBV4-3 to TRBJ1-1, with 8 bases matching TRBD1. After removal of 1 base from V and 2 bases from J, the junction contained 9 bases not matched to a gene. This CDR3 has 17 amino acids. Germline V lookup: CDR1 LGHNA, CDR2 YSLEER. DNA of the CDR3: TGCGCCAGCAGCCAAGTTCCGACAGGGGCCTTCAACACTGAAGCTTTCTTT. Protein sequence: CASSQVPTGAFNTEAFF.

This chain links TRBV13 with TRBJ2-3, with 7 bases identical to TRBD1. J was trimmed by 4 bases and V by 4 bases; bases with no gene match: 5. This CDR3 has 14 residues. CDR1 is PRHDT, CDR2 FYEKMQ, per germline (reference sequence). The CDR3 here is CASSSTGLPDTQYF. In DNA, the CDR3 is TGTGCCAGCAGCTCGACAGGGTTACCAGATACGCAGTATTTT.

This clone was counted a few times. The chain couples TRBV4-3 to TRBJ1-3, with TRBD1 matching over 7 bases. Germline lookup yields CDR1 LGHNA and CDR2 YSLEER. CDR3 length: 15 amino acids. The junction had 5 bases not matched to a gene; V was cut back by 2 bases and J by 4 bases. The CDR3 region has the DNA TGCGCCAGCAGCCAACAGACAGGGCCCGGAAACACCATATATTTT. Its protein is CASSQQTGPGNTIYF.

V and J are TRBV2 and TRBJ1-6; a possible D gene is TRBD1 (5 bases). V gave up 4 bases and J gave up 10 bases, with 14 bases separating them. CDR1 is SNHLY, CDR2 FYNNEI, per germline. The length of the CDR3 is 14 residues. The CDR3 DNA is TGTGCCAGCAGTGGAGAGCGCAGGGTATCACCCCTCCACTTT. Protein: CASSGERRVSPLHF. The entire variable domain, with the rest obtained from reference TRBV2 and TRBJ1-6, is as follows: EPEVTQTPSHQVTQMGQEVILRCVPISNHLYFYWYRQILGQKVEFLVSFYNNEISEKSEIFDDQFSVERPDGSNFTLKIRSTKLEDSAMYFCASSGERRVSPLHFGNGTRLTVT.

The chain links TRBV2 to TRBJ1-1, with D perhaps matching TRBD1 (5 bases). This CDR3 region has 11 residues. CDR1 is SNHLY and CDR2 is FYNNEI in the germline V gene. Trimming pared 3 bases from V and 6 bases from J, leaving 5 bases between. The CDR3 reads CASSETAEAFF. The CDR3 nucleotides read TGTGCCAGCAGTGAGACAGCTGAAGCTTTCTTT.

This rearrangement joins TRBV6-5 to TRBJ2-7; TRBD1 might be the D (6 bases). V was pared by 5 bases and J by 0 bases, with 14 bases between. Germline CDR1 and CDR2: MNHEY and SVGAGI. The CDR3 loop spans 15 amino acids. The CDR3 region is CASSPRGGPSYEQYF. The CDR3 nucleotides read TGTGCCAGCAGTCCCCGAGGGGGTCCCTCCTACGAGCAGTACTTC.

This clone is a singleton in its sample. The chain has TRBV7-2 and TRBJ2-7; D not certain. CDR3 length: 13 amino acids. The V gene lost 1 base and the J gene lost 4 bases, with 8 bases spanning the gap. CDR1 and CDR2 from the germline V gene are SGHTA and FQGNSA. The CDR3 DNA sequence: TGTGCCAGCAGCTTAGTTAGTCTTTACGAGCAGTACTTC. This translates into CASSLVSLYEQYF. Supplemented by reference TRBV7-2 and TRBJ2-7, the full variable domain reads GAGVSQSPSNKVTEKGKDVELRCDPISGHTALYWYRQSLGQGLEFLIYFQGNSAPDKSGLPSDRFSAERTGGSVSTLTIQRTQQEDSAVYLCASSLVSLYEQYFGPGTRLTVT.

This clone was recorded a few times. The rearrangement joins TRBV9 to TRBJ2-1; a weak D match, TRBD2 (5 bases). V was clipped by 3 bases and J by 4 bases, with 14 bases between them. The CDR3 runs 15 residues. The germline V gene has CDR1 SGDLS and CDR2 YYNGEE. The CDR3: CASSGLPGGYNEQFF. The CDR3 DNA is TGTGCCAGCAGCGGACTCCCTGGAGGTTACAATGAGCAGTTCTTC. Full variable domain (outside the CDR3, taken from reference TRBV9 and TRBJ2-1): DSGVTQTPKHLITATGQRVTLRCSPRSGDLSVYWYQQSLDQGLQFLIQYYNGEERAKGNILERFSAQQFPDLHSELNLSSLELGDSALYFCASSGLPGGYNEQFFGPGTRLTVL.

The chain recombines TRBV7-9 with TRBJ1-1; a weak D match, TRBD1 (6 bases). Germline values: CDR1 SEHNR, CDR2 FQNEAQ (reference sequence). Deletions cut 3 bases from V and 6 bases from J, with 17 bases between. The CDR3 covers 15 residues. The CDR3 DNA sequence: TGTGCCAGCAGCTTGTGGAGGGGGGGAATGCCTGAAGCTTTCTTT. Its protein is CASSLWRGGMPEAFF.

The chain employs TRBV4-2 and TRBJ1-4, with D possibly matching TRBD1 (6 bases). The CDR3 covers 16 residues. Germline assignment: CDR1 LGHNA and CDR2 YNFKEQ. The V gene lost 0 bases and the J gene lost 4 bases, with 12 bases spanning the gap. The CDR3 protein is CASSQEGGEGNEKLFF. DNA of the CDR3: TGTGCCAGCAGCCAAGAAGGGGGGGAGGGTAATGAAAAACTGTTTTTT.

The rearrangement joins TRBV19 to TRBJ2-5, with D maybe TRBD1 (6 bases). Germline CDR1 and CDR2: LNHDA and SQIVND (reference sequence). V gave up 3 bases and J gave up 1 base, with 6 bases separating them. This CDR3 region has 13 residues. The CDR3 here is CASSIRGQETQYF. For the CDR3, the DNA is TGTGCCAGTAGTATCAGGGGCCAAGAGACCCAGTACTTC.

The V call is TRBV29-1, the J call TRBJ2-2; 7 positions agree with TRBD2. Germline V CDR1 and CDR2: SQVTM, ANQGSEA. Losses at the gene ends were 7 bases for V and 4 bases for J; bases not matched to a gene: 6. The CDR3 has 13 residues. The CDR3 sequence: CSAWGGPTGELFF. CDR3 nucleotides: TGCAGCGCCTGGGGGGGACCCACCGGGGAGCTGTTTTTT.

The rearrangement uses TRBV29-1 and TRBJ2-7, with a tentative D call TRBD1 (6 bases). This CDR3 comprises 14 residues. Trimming cost V 6 bases and J 1 base, with 16 bases left between them. Germline V CDR1 and CDR2: SQVTM, ANQGSEA. Written as DNA, the CDR3 is TGCAGCGTGGCAGGGGTTTCCACATCCTACGAGCAGTACTTC. Its protein product is CSVAGVSTSYEQYF.

V gene TRBV19 combines with J gene TRBJ2-1, with 11 bases fitting TRBD2. The germline V gene encodes CDR1 LNHDA and CDR2 SQIVND (reference sequence). The CDR3 contains 21 residues. The V segment lost 1 base and the J segment 3 bases; nucleotides outside the gene matches: 17. CDR3 sequence: CASSIVLRDRRTSGHYNEQFF. The CDR3 region has the DNA TGTGCCAGTAGTATAGTGTTACGGGACAGAAGGACTAGCGGGCACTACAATGAGCAGTTCTTC.

The rearrangement uses TRBV6-6 and TRBJ1-2; D perhaps matches TRBD1 (6 bases). The CDR3 is 10 residues long. Germline V lookup: CDR1 MNHNY, CDR2 SVGAGI (reference sequence). Trimming pared 2 bases from V and 11 bases from J, leaving 6 bases between. The DNA for the CDR3 is TGTGCCAGCAGTTACCAGGGGTACACCTTC. It is translated as CASSYQGYTF.

DNA for the CDR3: TGCGCCAGCAGCCTCCCCGGGGGTGCCGGCTCTGGAAACACCATATATTTT. Encoded protein: CASSLPGGAGSGNTIYF. The chain joins TRBV4-1 to TRBJ1-3, with D perhaps TRBD1 (5 bases). Germline lookup yields CDR1 MGHRA and CDR2 YSYEKL. CDR3 size: 17 residues. Between the trimmed V and J ends, which lost 4 bases and 0 bases, there was a span of 16 bases.